The clone carrying this TCR beta chain was seen a few times. No antigen is known for it. Time point noted: patch test 2, 6 weeks after DPC sensitization. Treatment in this sample: therapeutic diphenylcyclopropenone sensitization with weekly scalp DPC. These data are taken from a study of human T cells and chemical hapten exposure. Study-wide results and limits: With regard to DPC sensitization, TCRs above 1 in 1000 frequency did not change.

The germline V gene encodes CDR1 DFQATT and CDR2 SNEGSKA (reference sequence). CDR3 length equals 15 residues. V was cut by 2 bases and J by 9 bases, with 20 bases left in between. Unique molecular identifiers were linked by the library to individual cDNA molecules. TCRdb re-called the RACE reads through MiXCR, storing one row per CDR3 protein. There are fewer than 90,000 distinct CDR3 sequences in the sample; around 6.7% occur only once, and 1.3% lies in the top ten. The receptor was derived from a woman in her thirties with alopecia areata. Some clones in this sample may be carry-over from other donors' samples. The V and J genes are TRBV20-1 and TRBJ2-1; TRBD2 is a possible D gene (7 bases). The sequencing here drew on whole blood, taken in connection with sensitization to the hapten diphenylcyclopropenone (DPC). CDR3 sequence: CSARFPWGGPGEQFF. DNA for the CDR3: TGCAGTGCTAGATTCCCCTGGGGGGGGCCGGGTGAGCAGTTCTTC.